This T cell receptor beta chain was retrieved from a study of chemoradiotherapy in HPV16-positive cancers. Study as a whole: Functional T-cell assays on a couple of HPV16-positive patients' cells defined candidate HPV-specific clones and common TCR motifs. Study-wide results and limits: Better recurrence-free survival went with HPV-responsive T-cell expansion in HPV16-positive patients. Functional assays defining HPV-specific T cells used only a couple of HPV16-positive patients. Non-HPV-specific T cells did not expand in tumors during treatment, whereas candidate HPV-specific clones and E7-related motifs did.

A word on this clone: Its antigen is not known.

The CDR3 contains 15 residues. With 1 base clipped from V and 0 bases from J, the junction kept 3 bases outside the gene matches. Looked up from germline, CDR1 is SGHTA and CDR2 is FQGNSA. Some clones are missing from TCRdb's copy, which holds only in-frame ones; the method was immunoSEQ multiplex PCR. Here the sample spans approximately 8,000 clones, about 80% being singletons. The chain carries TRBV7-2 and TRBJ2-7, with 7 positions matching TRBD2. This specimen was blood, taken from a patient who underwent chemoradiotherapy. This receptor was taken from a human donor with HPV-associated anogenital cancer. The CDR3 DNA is TGTGCCAGCAGCTTAGACGGGGGGAGCTCCTACGAGCAGTACTTC. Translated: CASSLDGGSSYEQYF.